The entry below gives a single T cell receptor (beta chain) sequence along with its context. The study enrolled healthy HIV-negative adults without recent acute infections or vaccinations as donors. Profiled with immunoSEQ multiplex PCR; TCRdb holds only in-frame clones, not every one. The table lists 400,000 to 500,000 clones, 79% of them singletons. Per the germline V gene, CDR1 is MNHNS and CDR2 is SASEGT. There are 14 residues in the CDR3. V was shortened by 1 base and J by 2 bases, with 9 bases between the two germline ends. The data originate from a study of shared clonotypes between healthy human individuals.

This TCR derives from a woman between 35 and 50 years old in good health. Some clones in this sample may be carry-over from other donors' samples. Sequenced material: PBMCs. The gene calls are TRBV6-1 and TRBJ2-7; no clear D gene. The CDR3 bases are TGTGCCAGCAGTGAAGGGGGTTGGACCTACGAGCAGTACTTC. The encoded protein is CASSEGGWTYEQYF.